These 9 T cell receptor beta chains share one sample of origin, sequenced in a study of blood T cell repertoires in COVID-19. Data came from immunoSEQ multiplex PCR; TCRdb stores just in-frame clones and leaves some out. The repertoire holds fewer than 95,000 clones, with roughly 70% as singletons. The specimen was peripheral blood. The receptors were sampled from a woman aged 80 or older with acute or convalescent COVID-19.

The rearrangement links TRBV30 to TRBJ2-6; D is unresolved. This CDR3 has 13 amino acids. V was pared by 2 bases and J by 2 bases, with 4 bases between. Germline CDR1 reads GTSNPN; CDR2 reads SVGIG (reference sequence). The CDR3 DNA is TGTGCCTGGAGTTCTGCTGGGGCCAACGTCCTGACTTTC. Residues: CAWSSAGANVLTF.

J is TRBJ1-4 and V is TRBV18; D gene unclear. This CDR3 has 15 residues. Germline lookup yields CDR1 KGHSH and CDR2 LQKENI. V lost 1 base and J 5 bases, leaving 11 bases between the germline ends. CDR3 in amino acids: CASSPLRVQNEKLFF. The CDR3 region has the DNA TGTGCCAGCTCACCACTGAGGGTACAAAATGAAAAACTGTTTTTT.

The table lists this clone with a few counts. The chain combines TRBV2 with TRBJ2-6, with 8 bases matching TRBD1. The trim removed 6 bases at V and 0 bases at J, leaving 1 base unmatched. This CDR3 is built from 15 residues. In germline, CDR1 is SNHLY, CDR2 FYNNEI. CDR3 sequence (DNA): TGTGCCAGCAGGACAGGGGCCTCTGGGGCCAACGTCCTGACTTTC. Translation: CASRTGASGANVLTF.

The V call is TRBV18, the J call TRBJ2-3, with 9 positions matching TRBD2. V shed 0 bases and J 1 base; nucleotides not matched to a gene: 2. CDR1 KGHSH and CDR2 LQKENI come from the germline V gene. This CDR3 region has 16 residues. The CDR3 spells CASSPPQRGGTDTQYF. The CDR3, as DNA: TGTGCCAGCTCACCACCACAGCGGGGGGGCACAGATACGCAGTATTTT. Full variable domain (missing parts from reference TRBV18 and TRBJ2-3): NAGVMQNPRHLVRRRGQEARLRCSPMKGHSHVYWYRQLPEEGLKFMVYLQKENIIDESGMPKERFSAEFPKEGPSILRIQQVVRGDSAAYFCASSPPQRGGTDTQYFGPGTRLTVL.

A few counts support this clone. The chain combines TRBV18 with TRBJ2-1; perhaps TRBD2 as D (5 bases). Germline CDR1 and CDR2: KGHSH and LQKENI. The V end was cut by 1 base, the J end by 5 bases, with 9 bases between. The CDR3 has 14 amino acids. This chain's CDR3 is CASSPLAQDNEQFF. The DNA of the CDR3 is TGTGCCAGCTCACCACTAGCGCAAGACAATGAGCAGTTCTTC.

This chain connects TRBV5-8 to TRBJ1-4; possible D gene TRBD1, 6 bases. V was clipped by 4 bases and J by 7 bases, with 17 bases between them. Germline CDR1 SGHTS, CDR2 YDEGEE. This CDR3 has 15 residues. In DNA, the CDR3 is TGTGCCAGCAGCCCCCGCGGGGGGCTGGGTGAAAAACTGTTTTTT. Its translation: CASSPRGGLGEKLFF.

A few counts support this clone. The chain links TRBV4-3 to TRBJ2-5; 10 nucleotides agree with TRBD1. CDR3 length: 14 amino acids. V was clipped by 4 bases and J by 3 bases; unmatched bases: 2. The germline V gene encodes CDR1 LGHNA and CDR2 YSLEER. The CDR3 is CASSLGTGEETQYF. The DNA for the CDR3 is TGCGCCAGCAGCCTCGGGACAGGGGAAGAGACCCAGTACTTC.

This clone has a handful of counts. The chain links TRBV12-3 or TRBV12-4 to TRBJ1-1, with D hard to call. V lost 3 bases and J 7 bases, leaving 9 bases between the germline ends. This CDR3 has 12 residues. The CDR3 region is CASSFRGGEAFF. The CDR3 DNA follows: TGTGCCAGCAGTTTCCGGGGTGGTGAAGCTTTCTTT.

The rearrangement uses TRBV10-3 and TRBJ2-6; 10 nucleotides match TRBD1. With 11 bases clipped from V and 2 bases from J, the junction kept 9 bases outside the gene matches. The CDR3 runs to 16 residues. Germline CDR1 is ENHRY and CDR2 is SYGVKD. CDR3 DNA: TGTGCCCACAGTCCCGGGACAGGGGCTGGGGCCAACGTCCTGACTTTC. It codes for CAHSPGTGAGANVLTF.